Listed below are T cell receptor beta chains from one sample, sequenced in a study of T cells expressing NK-cell markers. One entry per CDR3 protein, without DNA, is what TCRdb gives after re-calling the 5' RACE reads. This sample's clone table lists 500,000 to 700,000 distinct CDR3 sequences. The specimen sequenced was blood T cells: a sorted CD56 or NKG2C T cell subset, CD4+ or CD8+ T cells, or bulk PBMC T cells (not recorded which). These receptors originate from a man aged 18 to 29 in good health. Each CDR3 is given with its conserved first and last residue.

TRBV7-9	TRBJ1-1	CASSEGQVRTEAFF
TRBV28	TRBJ1-5	CASRVPGQISNQPQHF
TRBV24-1	TRBJ2-3	CATSDPGPDTQYF
TRBV5-1	TRBJ2-2	CASRTGRDGELFF
TRBV15	TRBJ2-7	CATSGLGTRYEQYF
TRBV9	TRBJ2-1	CASSPTLLAGEAYEQFF
TRBV20-1	TRBJ1-1	CSASPGNSNTEAFF
TRBV4-3	TRBJ2-1	CASSQAFLGEQFF
TRBV6-1	TRBJ2-7	CASSRAEGAYEQYF
TRBV15	TRBJ1-5	CATSKVDRNQPQHF
TRBV5-1	TRBJ2-1	CASNPGGGGINEQFF
TRBV2	TRBJ1-3	CASALRIGNTIYF
TRBV6-6	TRBJ1-1	CASSHYRAEAFF
TRBV14	TRBJ2-1	CASSQDRILERFF
TRBV6-1	TRBJ2-2	CASIGGRTTGELFF
TRBV27	TRBJ2-1	CASSPGTSSTEQFF